Presented here are 19 T cell receptor beta chains from one specimen sequenced in a study of cytomegalovirus exposure and HLA in healthy donors. PCR employed 60 Vbeta and 13 Jbeta primers. Clones were read by immunoSEQ multiplex PCR, and TCRdb kept only the in-frame ones, dropping some. The sample holds roughly 190,000 clones; approximately 86% are singletons and the top ten take under 1.2%. The sample consisted of PBMCs. Receptors originate from a boy aged 2-15 years in good health and CMV-seronegative.

The gene calls are TRBV27 and TRBJ2-5; TRBD1 is a possible D gene (5 bases). CDR1 is MNHEY, CDR2 SMNVEV, per germline (reference sequence). The length of the CDR3 is 14 residues. Deletions cut 2 bases from V and 4 bases from J, with 11 bases between. The CDR3 sequence: CASSLRGVGETQYF. CDR3 sequence (DNA): TGTGCCAGCAGTTTAAGGGGCGTAGGAGAGACCCAGTACTTC.

CDR3 nucleotides: TGCGCCAGCAGCTTGGGACTCCTTCCCGATGAGCAGTTCTTC. Amino acid sequence: CASSLGLLPDEQFF. The J gene is TRBJ2-1, the V gene TRBV5-1; D remains unclear. Germline CDR1 reads SGHRS; CDR2 reads YFSETQ. Trimming stripped 0 bases from V and 8 bases from J, with 12 bases between. The CDR3 contains 14 residues. The variable domain in full, completed from reference TRBV5-1 and TRBJ2-1, reads KAGVTQTPRYLIKTRGQQVTLSCSPISGHRSVSWYQQTPGQGLQFLFEYFSETQRNKGNFPGRFSGRQFSNSRSEMNVSTLELGDSALYLCASSLGLLPDEQFFGPGTRLTVL.

This chain joins TRBV30 and TRBJ2-7; TRBD2 is a possible D gene (6 bases). The germline V gene encodes CDR1 GTSNPN and CDR2 SVGIG (reference sequence). The germline V and J ends were trimmed by 0 bases and 2 bases, with 17 bases remaining between them. The CDR3 consists of 16 residues. The CDR3 nucleotides read TGTGCCTGGAGTGTGTTCGGGCGGGGCTATCCCTACGAGCAGTACTTC. This translates into CAWSVFGRGYPYEQYF.

The chain combines TRBV29-1 with TRBJ2-3; perhaps TRBD2 as D (5 bases). The germline V gene has CDR1 SQVTM and CDR2 ANQGSEA. V was cut by 7 bases and J by 0 bases, with 17 bases left in between. The CDR3 consists of 15 residues. The CDR3 DNA reads as TGCAGCGCGGGGTCGGCTAGCCTAAGCACAGATACGCAGTATTTT. It yields the protein CSAGSASLSTDTQYF.

The rearrangement joins TRBV4-1 to TRBJ2-3; TRBD2 matches at 9 bases. The CDR3 has 14 amino acids. Trimming removed 5 bases from V and 2 bases from J; junction bases left unmatched: 2. Germline values: CDR1 MGHRA, CDR2 YSYEKL. The CDR3 loop is CASSWGLATDTQYF. The CDR3 DNA reads TGCGCCAGCAGCTGGGGACTAGCCACAGATACGCAGTATTTT.

The rearrangement links TRBV30 to TRBJ2-7, with 14 bases fitting TRBD2. With 5 bases clipped from V and 6 bases from J, the junction kept 6 bases outside the gene matches. The CDR3 has 14 residues. Per germline, CDR1 GTSNPN and CDR2 SVGIG (reference sequence). The DNA for the CDR3 is TGTGCCTGGGGACCGGGGACTAGCGGGGGCGAGCAGTACTTC. It translates to CAWGPGTSGGEQYF.

The chain carries TRBV28 and TRBJ1-2; no clear D gene. The CDR3 is made up of 15 amino acids. Germline assignment: CDR1 MDHEN and CDR2 SYDVKM. The V gene lost 2 bases and the J gene lost 4 bases, with 14 bases spanning the gap. The DNA for the CDR3 is TGTGCCAGCAGTTTACAAGGCAGGAGGACCTATGGCTACACCTTC. Translating gives CASSLQGRRTYGYTF.

The J gene is TRBJ2-2, the V gene TRBV9; 10 bases fit TRBD2. The CDR3 runs 16 residues. V was pared by 0 bases and J by 3 bases, with 2 bases of the junction left unmatched. From germline, CDR1 is SGDLS and CDR2 YYNGEE. The CDR3 spells CASSVGTSGYTGELFF. The CDR3 region has the DNA TGTGCCAGCAGCGTAGGGACTAGCGGATACACCGGGGAGCTGTTTTTT.

The chain carries TRBV14 and TRBJ1-2; 7 bases are a match to TRBD1. CDR3 length: 13 residues. Germline V gene sequence: CDR1 SGHDN, CDR2 FVKESK. Trimming at V came to 3 bases and at J to 5 bases, leaving 3 bases not matched to a gene. The CDR3 DNA reads as TGTGCCAGCAGCCAGGGACAGCTTTATGGCTACACCTTC. Translation gives CASSQGQLYGYTF.

The J gene is TRBJ2-5, the V gene TRBV5-1, with 8 bases matching TRBD2. The V gene end was trimmed by 4 bases and the J gene end by 4 bases; junction bases not matched to a gene: 9. CDR3 length equals 15 residues. Germline lookup yields CDR1 SGHRS and CDR2 YFSETQ. In nucleotides, the CDR3 is TGCGCCAGCAGCCGGACTGGACTAGCAGGAGAGACCCAGTACTTC. Amino acids: CASSRTGLAGETQYF.

In this sample, this clone turned up once. The chain is built from TRBV14 and TRBJ2-2; possibly TRBD1 for D (6 bases). The V gene lost 2 bases and the J gene lost 0 bases, with 16 bases spanning the gap. There are 18 residues in the CDR3. From germline, CDR1 is SGHDN and CDR2 FVKESK. The CDR3 protein is CASSQRLIQGANTGELFF. The CDR3 DNA reads as TGTGCCAGCAGCCAACGCTTAATACAGGGAGCGAACACCGGGGAGCTGTTTTTT.

The chain joins TRBV29-1 to TRBJ2-4; unclear D gene. The V end was cut by 4 bases, the J end by 0 bases, with 7 bases between. Germline values: CDR1 SQVTM, CDR2 ANQGSEA. The CDR3 runs to 13 residues. CDR3 loop: CSVGQIAKNIQYF. CDR3 DNA: TGCAGCGTTGGACAAATAGCCAAAAACATTCAGTACTTC.

This rearrangement joins TRBV19 to TRBJ2-7, with D perhaps TRBD1 (5 bases). Germline assignment: CDR1 LNHDA and CDR2 SQIVND (reference sequence). With 4 bases removed from V and 2 bases from J, the gap between germline ends came to 9 bases. CDR3 length equals 13 residues. The CDR3 bases are TGTGCCAGTAGTAAGACAGTGACCTACGAGCAGTACTTC. Translated, it gives CASSKTVTYEQYF.

This clone has more than one count but fewer than ten. The chain carries TRBV6-1 and TRBJ1-2, with D tentatively TRBD1 (6 bases). This CDR3 comprises 16 residues. CDR1 is MNHNS and CDR2 is SASEGT in the germline V gene. V shed 2 bases and J shed 4 bases, with 17 bases lying between them. CDR3 coding DNA: TGTGCCAGCAGTGAATTCGGGGACACTAGTTTCTATGGCTACACCTTC. This encodes CASSEFGDTSFYGYTF.

V gene TRBV7-2 combines with J gene TRBJ2-7, with TRBD2 matching 7 bases. The CDR3 contains 15 residues. Germline V lookup: CDR1 SGHTA, CDR2 FQGNSA. J lost 8 bases, V lost 4 bases, and 14 bases had no gene match. The CDR3 DNA reads as TGTGCCAGCAGCTCCCGGGGGAGGGTCCGGGGAAAGCAGTACTTC. It is translated as CASSSRGRVRGKQYF.

The V and J genes are TRBV5-4 and TRBJ2-7, with 7 bases fitting TRBD2. The germline V gene has CDR1 SGHNT and CDR2 YYREEE (reference sequence). This CDR3 has 16 amino acids. With 5 bases clipped from V and 2 bases from J, the junction kept 13 bases outside the gene matches. The CDR3 loop reads CASRVRLRERTYEQYF. Here the CDR3 DNA reads TGTGCCAGCAGGGTCCGCTTGCGGGAGAGGACCTACGAGCAGTACTTC.

This chain joins TRBV6-5 and TRBJ2-1; 9 bases match TRBD2. The germline V gene has CDR1 MNHEY and CDR2 SVGAGI. CDR3 length equals 15 residues. With V trimmed by 6 bases and J by 7 bases, 10 bases remained unmatched. The CDR3 region is CASRMAGGPLNEQFF. The CDR3 nucleotides read TGTGCCAGCAGGATGGCGGGGGGGCCGTTGAATGAGCAGTTCTTC.

The gene calls are TRBV7-9 and TRBJ2-1, with 11 bases matching TRBD2. The length of the CDR3 is 17 residues. The germline V gene has CDR1 SEHNR and CDR2 FQNEAQ (reference sequence). V gave up 4 bases and J gave up 7 bases; unmatched junction bases: 12. The CDR3 nucleotides are TGTGCCAGCAGCTCCTTCCTAACTAGCGGGAGTCAGAATGAGCAGTTCTTC. Translated, it gives CASSSFLTSGSQNEQFF.

The rearrangement joins TRBV5-1 to TRBJ2-5; 12 bases agree with TRBD1. J lost 4 bases, V lost 2 bases, and 6 bases had no gene match. CDR1 is SGHRS, CDR2 YFSETQ, per germline. This CDR3 comprises 16 residues. As DNA, the CDR3 is TGCGCCAGCAGCTTTACGGGACAGGGGGCAGGAGAGACCCAGTACTTC. This codes for CASSFTGQGAGETQYF.